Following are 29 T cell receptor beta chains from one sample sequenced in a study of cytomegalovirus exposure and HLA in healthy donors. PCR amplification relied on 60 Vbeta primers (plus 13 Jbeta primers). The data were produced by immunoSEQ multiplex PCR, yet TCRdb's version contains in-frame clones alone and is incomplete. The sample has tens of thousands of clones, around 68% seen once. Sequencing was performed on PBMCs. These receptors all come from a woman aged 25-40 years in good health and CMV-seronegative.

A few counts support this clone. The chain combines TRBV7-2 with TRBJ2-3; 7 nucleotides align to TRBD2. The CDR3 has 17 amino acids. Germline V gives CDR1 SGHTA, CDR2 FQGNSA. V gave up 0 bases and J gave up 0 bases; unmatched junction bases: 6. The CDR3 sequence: CASSLALGGTSTDTQYF. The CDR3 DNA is TGTGCCAGCAGCTTAGCGCTGGGGGGGACTAGCACAGATACGCAGTATTTT.

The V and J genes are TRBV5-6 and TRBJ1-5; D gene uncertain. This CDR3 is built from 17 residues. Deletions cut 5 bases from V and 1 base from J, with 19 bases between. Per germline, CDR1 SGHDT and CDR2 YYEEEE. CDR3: CASSRARGGRSNQPQHF. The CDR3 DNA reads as TGTGCCAGCAGTCGCGCACGAGGAGGACGGAGCAATCAGCCCCAGCATTTT.

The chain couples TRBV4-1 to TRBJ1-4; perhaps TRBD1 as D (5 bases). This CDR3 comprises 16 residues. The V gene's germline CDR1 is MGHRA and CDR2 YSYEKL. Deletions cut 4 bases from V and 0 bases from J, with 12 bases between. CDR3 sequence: CASSRQQVATNEKLFF. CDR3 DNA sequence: TGCGCCAGCAGCCGACAACAGGTCGCAACTAATGAAAAACTGTTTTTT.

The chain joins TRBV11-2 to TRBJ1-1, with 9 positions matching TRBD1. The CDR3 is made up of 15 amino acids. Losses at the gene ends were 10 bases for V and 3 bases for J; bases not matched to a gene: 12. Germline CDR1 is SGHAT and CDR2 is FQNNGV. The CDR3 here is CATRRIQGADTEAFF. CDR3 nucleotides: TGTGCCACCCGAAGAATACAGGGGGCGGACACTGAAGCTTTCTTT. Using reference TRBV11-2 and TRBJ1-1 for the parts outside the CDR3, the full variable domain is EAGVAQSPRYKIIEKRQSVAFWCNPISGHATLYWYQQILGQGPKLLIQFQNNGVVDDSQLPKDRFSAERLKGVDSTLKIQPAKLEDSAVYLCATRRIQGADTEAFFGQGTRLTVV.

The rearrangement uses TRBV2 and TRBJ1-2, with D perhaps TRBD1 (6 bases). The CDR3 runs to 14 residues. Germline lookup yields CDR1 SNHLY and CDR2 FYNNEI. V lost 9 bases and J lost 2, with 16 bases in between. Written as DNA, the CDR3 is TGTGCCAGAAGTAAAGATGGACAGAACTATGGCTACACCTTC. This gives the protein CARSKDGQNYGYTF.

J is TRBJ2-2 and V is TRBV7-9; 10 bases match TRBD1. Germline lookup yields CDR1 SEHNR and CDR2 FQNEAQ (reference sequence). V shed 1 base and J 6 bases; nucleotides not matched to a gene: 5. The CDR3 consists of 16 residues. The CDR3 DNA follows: TGTGCCAGCAGCTTAGGGGACAGGGGCCTCGCCGGGGAGCTGTTTTTT. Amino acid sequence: CASSLGDRGLAGELFF.

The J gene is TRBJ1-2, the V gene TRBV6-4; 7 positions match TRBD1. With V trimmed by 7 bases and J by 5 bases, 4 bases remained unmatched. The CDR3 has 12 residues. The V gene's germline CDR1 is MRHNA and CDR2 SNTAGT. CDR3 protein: CASIQGRYGYTF. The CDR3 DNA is TGTGCCAGCATACAGGGGAGGTATGGCTACACCTTC.

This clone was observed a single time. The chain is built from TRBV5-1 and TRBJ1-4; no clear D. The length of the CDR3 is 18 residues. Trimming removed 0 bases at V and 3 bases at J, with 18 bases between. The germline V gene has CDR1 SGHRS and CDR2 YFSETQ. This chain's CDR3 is CASSLVPLGSGANEKLFF. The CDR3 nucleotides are TGCGCCAGCAGCTTGGTCCCCCTCGGTTCTGGAGCTAATGAAAAACTGTTTTTT.

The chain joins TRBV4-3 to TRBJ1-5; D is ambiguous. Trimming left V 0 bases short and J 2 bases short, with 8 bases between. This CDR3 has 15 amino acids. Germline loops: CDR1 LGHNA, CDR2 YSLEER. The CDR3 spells CASSQEFTGNQPQHF. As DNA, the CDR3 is TGCGCCAGCAGCCAAGAGTTTACGGGCAATCAGCCCCAGCATTTT.

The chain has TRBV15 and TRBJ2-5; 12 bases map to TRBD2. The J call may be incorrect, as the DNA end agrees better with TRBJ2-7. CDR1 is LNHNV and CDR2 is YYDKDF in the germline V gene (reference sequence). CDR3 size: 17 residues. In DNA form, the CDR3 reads TGTGCCACCAGCAGGTACCCTCGGACTAGCGGGGCCTACGAGCAGTACTTC. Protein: CATSRYPRTSGAYEQYF.

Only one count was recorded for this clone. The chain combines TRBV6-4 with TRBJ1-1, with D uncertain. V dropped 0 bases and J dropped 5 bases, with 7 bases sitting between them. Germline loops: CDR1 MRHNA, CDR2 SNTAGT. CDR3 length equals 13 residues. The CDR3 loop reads CASSDSENTEAFF. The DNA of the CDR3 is TGTGCCAGCAGTGACTCGGAGAATACTGAAGCTTTCTTT.

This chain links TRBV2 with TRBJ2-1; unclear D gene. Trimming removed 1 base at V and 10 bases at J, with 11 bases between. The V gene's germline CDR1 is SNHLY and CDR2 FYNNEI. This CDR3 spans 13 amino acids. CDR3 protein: CASSEGSSQEQFF. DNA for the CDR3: TGTGCCAGCAGTGAAGGGTCAAGTCAGGAGCAGTTCTTC.

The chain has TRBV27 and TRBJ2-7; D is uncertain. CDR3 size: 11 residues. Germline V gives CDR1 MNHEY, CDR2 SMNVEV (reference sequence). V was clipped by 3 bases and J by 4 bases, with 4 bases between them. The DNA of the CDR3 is TGTGCCAGCAGTTTCGGGTACGAGCAGTACTTC. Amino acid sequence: CASSFGYEQYF.

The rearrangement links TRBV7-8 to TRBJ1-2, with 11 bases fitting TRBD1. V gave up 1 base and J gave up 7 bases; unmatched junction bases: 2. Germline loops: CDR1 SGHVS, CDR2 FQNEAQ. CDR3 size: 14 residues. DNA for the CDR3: TGTGCCAGCAGCTTAGGGACAGGGGGCCGTGGCTACACCTTC. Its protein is CASSLGTGGRGYTF. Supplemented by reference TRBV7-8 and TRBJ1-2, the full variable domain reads GAGVSQSPRYKVAKRGQDVALRCDPISGHVSLFWYQQALGQGPEFLTYFQNEAQLDKSGLPSDRFFAERPEGSVSTLKIQRTQQEDSAVYLCASSLGTGGRGYTFGSGTRLTVV.

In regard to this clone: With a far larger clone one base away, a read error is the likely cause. The CDR3 reads CASCLGAGNGYTF. In nucleotides, the CDR3 is TGTGCCAGCTGCTTAGGTGCAGGGAATGGCTACACCTTC. V is TRBV7-8 and J is TRBJ1-2, with TRBD1 as a possible D gene (5 bases). The CDR3 contains 13 residues. Looked up from germline, CDR1 is SGHVS and CDR2 is FQNEAQ.

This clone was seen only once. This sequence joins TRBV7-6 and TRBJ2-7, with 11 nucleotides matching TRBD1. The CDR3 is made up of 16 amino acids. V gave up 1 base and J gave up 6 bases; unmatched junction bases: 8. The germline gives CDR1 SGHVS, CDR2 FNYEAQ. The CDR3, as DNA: TGTGCCAGCAGCTTAGTTCCCGGGACAGGGGGAGGCGAGCAGTACTTC. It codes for CASSLVPGTGGGEQYF. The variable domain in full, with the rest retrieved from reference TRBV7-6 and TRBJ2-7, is GAGVSQSPRYKVTKRGQDVALRCDPISGHVSLYWYRQALGQGPEFLTYFNYEAQQDKSGLPNDRFSAERPEGSISTLTIQRTEQRDSAMYRCASSLVPGTGGGEQYFGPGTRLTVT.

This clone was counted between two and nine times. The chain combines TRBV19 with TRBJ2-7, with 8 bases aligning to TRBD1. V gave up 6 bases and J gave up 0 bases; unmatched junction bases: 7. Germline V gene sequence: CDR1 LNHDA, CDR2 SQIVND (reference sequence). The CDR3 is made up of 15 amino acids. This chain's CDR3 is CASSRGQGFSYEQYF. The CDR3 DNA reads TGTGCCAGTAGCCGAGGACAGGGCTTCTCCTACGAGCAGTACTTC.

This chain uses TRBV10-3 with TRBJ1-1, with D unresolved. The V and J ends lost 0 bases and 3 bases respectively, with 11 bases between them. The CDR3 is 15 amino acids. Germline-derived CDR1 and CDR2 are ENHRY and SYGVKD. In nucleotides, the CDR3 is TGTGCCATCAGTGAGTCCGGGGTGGGCGACACTGAAGCTTTCTTT. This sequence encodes CAISESGVGDTEAFF.

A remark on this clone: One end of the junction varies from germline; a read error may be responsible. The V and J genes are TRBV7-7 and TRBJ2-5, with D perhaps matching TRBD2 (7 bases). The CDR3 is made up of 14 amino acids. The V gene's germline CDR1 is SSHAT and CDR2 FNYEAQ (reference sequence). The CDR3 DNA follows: TGTGCTAGCAGCTTTTCGGGGGGCGGGGAGACCCAGTACTTC. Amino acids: CASSFSGGGETQYF.

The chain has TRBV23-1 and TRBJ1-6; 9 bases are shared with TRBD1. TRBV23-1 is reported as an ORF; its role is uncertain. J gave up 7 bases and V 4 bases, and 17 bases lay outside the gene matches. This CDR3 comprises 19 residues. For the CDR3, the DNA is TGCGCCAGCAGTCTCAGCGGGACAGGGTATGAGTGGGAGAATTCACCCCTCCACTTT. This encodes CASSLSGTGYEWENSPLHF.

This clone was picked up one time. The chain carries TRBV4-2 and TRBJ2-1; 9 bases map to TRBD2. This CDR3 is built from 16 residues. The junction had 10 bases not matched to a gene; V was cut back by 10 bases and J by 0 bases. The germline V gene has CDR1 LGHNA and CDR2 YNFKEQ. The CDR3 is CATRGGGVRSYNEQFF. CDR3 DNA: TGTGCCACCCGCGGGGGGGGAGTCCGCTCCTACAATGAGCAGTTCTTC.

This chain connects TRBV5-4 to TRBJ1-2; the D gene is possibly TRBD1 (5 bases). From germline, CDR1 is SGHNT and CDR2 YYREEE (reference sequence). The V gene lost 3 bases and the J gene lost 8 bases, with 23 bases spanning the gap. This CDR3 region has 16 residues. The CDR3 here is CASSSSAGRAPEGYTF. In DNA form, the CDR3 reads TGTGCCAGCAGCTCCTCGGCGGGACGCGCCCCTGAAGGCTACACCTTC.

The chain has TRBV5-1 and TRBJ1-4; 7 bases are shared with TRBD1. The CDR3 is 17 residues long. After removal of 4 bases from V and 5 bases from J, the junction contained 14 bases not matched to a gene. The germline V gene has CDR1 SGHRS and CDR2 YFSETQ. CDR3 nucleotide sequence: TGCGCCAGCAGCGAATCTATACCGGGACAGCTGAATGAAAAACTGTTTTTT. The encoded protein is CASSESIPGQLNEKLFF. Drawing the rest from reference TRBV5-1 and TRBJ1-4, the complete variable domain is KAGVTQTPRYLIKTRGQQVTLSCSPISGHRSVSWYQQTPGQGLQFLFEYFSETQRNKGNFPGRFSGRQFSNSRSEMNVSTLELGDSALYLCASSESIPGQLNEKLFFGSGTQLSVL.

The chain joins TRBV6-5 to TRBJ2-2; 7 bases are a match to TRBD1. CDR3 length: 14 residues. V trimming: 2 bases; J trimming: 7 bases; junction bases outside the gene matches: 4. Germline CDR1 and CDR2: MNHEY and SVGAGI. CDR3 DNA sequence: TGTGCCAGCAGTTACAGGGGGCAGGGCGGGGAGCTGTTTTTT. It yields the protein CASSYRGQGGELFF.

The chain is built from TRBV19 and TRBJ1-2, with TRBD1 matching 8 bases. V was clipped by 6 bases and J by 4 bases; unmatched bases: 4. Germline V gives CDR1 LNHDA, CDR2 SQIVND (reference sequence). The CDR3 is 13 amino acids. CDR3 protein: CASRMGQVYGYTF. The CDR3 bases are TGTGCCAGTAGAATGGGACAGGTCTATGGCTACACCTTC.

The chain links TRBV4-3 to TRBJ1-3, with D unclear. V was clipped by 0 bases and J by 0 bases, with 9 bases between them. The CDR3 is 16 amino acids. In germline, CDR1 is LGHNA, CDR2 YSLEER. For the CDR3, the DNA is TGCGCCAGCAGCCAAGATCTCAGATTCTCTGGAAACACCATATATTTT. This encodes CASSQDLRFSGNTIYF.

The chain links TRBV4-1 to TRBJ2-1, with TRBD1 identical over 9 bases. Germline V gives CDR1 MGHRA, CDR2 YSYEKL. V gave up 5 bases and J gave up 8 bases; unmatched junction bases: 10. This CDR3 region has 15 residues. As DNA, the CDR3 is TGCGCCAGCAGCGCTTGGACAGGGGCGGGTGATGAGCAGTTCTTC. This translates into CASSAWTGAGDEQFF.

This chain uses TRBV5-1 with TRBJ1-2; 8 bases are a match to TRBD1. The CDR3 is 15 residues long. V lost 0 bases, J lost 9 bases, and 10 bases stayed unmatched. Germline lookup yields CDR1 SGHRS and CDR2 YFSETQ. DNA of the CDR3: TGCGCCAGCAGCTTGGAGGCAGGGGGCCTGGGTAGCTACACCTTC. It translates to CASSLEAGGLGSYTF.

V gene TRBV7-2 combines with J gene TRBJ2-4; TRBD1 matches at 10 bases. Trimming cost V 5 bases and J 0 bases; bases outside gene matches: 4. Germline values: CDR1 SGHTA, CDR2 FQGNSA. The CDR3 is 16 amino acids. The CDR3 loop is CASSQDRGVAKNIQYF. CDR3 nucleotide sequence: TGTGCCAGCAGCCAGGACAGGGGGGTAGCCAAAAACATTCAGTACTTC. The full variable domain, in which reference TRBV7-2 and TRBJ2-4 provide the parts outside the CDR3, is GAGVSQSPSNKVTEKGKDVELRCDPISGHTALYWYRQSLGQGLEFLIYFQGNSAPDKSGLPSDRFSAERTGGSVSTLTIQRTQQEDSAVYLCASSQDRGVAKNIQYFGAGTRLSVL.